One sample yielded the 3 T cell receptor beta chains listed below, sequenced in a study of cytomegalovirus exposure and HLA in healthy donors. Primers: 60 Vbeta forward and 13 Jbeta reverse. Clones were sequenced by immunoSEQ multiplex PCR, and TCRdb holds only the in-frame ones, with some missing. The sample has about 85,000 clones, roughly 73% seen once. The sequenced material came from PBMCs. Every receptor here comes from a boy under 18 in good health and CMV-seronegative.

V and J are TRBV30 and TRBJ2-7; D might be TRBD2 (5 bases). The CDR3 is made up of 14 amino acids. The V end was cut by 1 base, the J end by 9 bases, with 19 bases between. CDR1 GTSNPN and CDR2 SVGIG come from the germline V gene (reference sequence). This CDR3 is CAWSASELVPWQYF. The CDR3 DNA is TGTGCCTGGAGTGCAAGTGAACTAGTCCCATGGCAGTACTTC.

The rearrangement links TRBV9 to TRBJ1-5; TRBD1 might be the D (5 bases). Between the trimmed V and J ends, which lost 2 bases and 5 bases, there was a span of 14 bases. Looked up from germline, CDR1 is SGDLS and CDR2 is YYNGEE. The length of the CDR3 is 15 residues. The CDR3 reads CASSVQGRADQPQHF. CDR3 in DNA: TGTGCCAGCAGCGTGCAGGGAAGGGCGGATCAGCCCCAGCATTTT.

This clone appeared a few times. The chain links TRBV5-1 to TRBJ2-7; 8 positions agree with TRBD2. From germline, CDR1 is SGHRS and CDR2 YFSETQ. This CDR3 comprises 15 residues. V shed 0 bases, J shed 2 bases, and the junction held 4 bases outside the gene matches. CDR3 nucleotide sequence: TGCGCCAGCAGCTTGGGTCTGGGACTAGCCTACGAGCAGTACTTC. This translates into CASSLGLGLAYEQYF.